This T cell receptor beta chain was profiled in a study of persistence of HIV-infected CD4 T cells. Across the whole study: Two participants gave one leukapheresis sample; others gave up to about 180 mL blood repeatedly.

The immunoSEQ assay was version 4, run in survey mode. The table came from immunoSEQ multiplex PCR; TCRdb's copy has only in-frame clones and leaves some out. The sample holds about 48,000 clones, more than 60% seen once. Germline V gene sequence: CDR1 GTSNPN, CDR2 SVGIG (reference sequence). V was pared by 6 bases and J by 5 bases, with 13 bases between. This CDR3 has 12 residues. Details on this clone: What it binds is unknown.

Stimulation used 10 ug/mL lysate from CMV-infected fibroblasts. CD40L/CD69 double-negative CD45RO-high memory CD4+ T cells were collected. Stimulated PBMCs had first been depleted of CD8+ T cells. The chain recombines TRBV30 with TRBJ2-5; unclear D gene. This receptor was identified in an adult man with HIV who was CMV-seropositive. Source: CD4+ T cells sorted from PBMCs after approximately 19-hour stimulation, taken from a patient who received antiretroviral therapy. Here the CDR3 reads CACKGRRETQYF. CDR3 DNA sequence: TGTGCCTGTAAGGGCAGGCGGGAGACCCAGTACTTC.